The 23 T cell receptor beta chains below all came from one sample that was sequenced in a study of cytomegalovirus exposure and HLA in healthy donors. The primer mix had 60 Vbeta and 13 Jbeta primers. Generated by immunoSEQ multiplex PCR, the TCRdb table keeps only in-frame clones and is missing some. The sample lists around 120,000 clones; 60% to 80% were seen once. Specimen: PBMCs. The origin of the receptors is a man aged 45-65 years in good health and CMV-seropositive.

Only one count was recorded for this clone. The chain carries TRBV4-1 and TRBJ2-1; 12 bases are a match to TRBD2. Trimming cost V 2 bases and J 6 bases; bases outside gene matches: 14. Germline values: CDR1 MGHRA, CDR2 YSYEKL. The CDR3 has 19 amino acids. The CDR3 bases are TGCGCCAGCAGCCAACCTATTACGACTAGCGGGAGAATCGGCAATGAGCAGTTCTTC. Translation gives CASSQPITTSGRIGNEQFF.

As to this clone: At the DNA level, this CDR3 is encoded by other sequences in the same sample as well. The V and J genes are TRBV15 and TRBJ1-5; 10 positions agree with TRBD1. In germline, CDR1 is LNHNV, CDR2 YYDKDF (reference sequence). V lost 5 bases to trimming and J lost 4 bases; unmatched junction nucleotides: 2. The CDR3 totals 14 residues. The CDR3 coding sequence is TGTGCCACCAGCCGGGACAGGGGTAATCAGCCCCAGCATTTT. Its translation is CATSRDRGNQPQHF.

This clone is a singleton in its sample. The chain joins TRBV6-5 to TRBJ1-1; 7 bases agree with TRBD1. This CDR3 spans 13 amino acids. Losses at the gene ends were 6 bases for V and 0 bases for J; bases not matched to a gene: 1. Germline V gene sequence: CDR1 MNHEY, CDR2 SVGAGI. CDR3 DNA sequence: TGTGCCAGCAGGGACAGGATGAACACTGAAGCTTTCTTT. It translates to CASRDRMNTEAFF.

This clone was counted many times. CDR3 in DNA: TGTGCCAGCAGTGACAGGGAAGGAGGCAATGAGCAGTTCTTC. It is translated as CASSDREGGNEQFF. The V gene is TRBV6-4, the J gene TRBJ2-1; possibly TRBD2 for D (5 bases). The CDR3 is 14 residues long. Germline lookup yields CDR1 MRHNA and CDR2 SNTAGT. V was pared by 2 bases and J by 6 bases, with 11 bases between.

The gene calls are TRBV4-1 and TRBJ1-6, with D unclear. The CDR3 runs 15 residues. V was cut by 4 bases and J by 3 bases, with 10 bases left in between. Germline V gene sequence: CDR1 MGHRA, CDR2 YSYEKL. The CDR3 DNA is TGCGCCAGCAGCCGGCTCGAAGTCTATAATTCACCCCTCCACTTT. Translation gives CASSRLEVYNSPLHF.

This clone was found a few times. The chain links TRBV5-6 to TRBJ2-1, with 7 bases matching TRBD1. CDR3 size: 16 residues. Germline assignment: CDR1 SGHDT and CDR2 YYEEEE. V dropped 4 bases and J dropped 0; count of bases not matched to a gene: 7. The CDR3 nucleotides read TGTGCCAGCAGCACAACAGGGGCGAGCTCCTACAATGAGCAGTTCTTC. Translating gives CASSTTGASSYNEQFF.

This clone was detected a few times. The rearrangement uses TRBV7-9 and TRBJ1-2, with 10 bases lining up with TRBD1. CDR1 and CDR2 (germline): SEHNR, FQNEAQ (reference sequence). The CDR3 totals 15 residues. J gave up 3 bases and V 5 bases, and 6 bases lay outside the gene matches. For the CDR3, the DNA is TGTGCCAGCAGCCTGGGACAGGGGAGCGACTATGGCTACACCTTC. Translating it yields CASSLGQGSDYGYTF. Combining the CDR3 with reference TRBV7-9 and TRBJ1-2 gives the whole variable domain DTGVSQNPRHKITKRGQNVTFRCDPISEHNRLYWYRQTLGQGPEFLTYFQNEAQLEKSRLLSDRFSAERPKGSFSTLEIQRTEQGDSAMYLCASSLGQGSDYGYTFGSGTRLTVV.

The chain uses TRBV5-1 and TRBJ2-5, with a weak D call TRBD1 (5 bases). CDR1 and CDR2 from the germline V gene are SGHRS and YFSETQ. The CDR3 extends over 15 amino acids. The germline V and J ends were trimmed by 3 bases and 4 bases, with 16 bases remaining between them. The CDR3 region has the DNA TGCGCCAGCAGCTCAGGGCTCGTACCGGGAGAGACCCAGTACTTC. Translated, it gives CASSSGLVPGETQYF.

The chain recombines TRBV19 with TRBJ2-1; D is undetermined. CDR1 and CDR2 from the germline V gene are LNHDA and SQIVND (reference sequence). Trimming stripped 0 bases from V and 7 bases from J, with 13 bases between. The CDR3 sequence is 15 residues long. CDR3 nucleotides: TGTGCCAGTAGTATAGATAGTCGACTTGGTAATGAGCAGTTCTTC. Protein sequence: CASSIDSRLGNEQFF.

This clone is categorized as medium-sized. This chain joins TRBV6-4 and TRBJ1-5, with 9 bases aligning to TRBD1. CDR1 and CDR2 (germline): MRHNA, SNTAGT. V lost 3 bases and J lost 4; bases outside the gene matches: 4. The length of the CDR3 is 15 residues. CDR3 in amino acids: CASSEGGTGNQPQHF. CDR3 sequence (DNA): TGTGCCAGCAGTGAGGGGGGGACAGGGAATCAGCCCCAGCATTTT.

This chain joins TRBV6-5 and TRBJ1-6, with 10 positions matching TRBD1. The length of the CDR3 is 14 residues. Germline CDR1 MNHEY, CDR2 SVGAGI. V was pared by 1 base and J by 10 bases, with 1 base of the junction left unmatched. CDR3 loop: CASSYLTGGSPLHF. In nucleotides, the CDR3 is TGTGCCAGCAGTTACTTGACAGGGGGCTCACCCCTCCACTTT.

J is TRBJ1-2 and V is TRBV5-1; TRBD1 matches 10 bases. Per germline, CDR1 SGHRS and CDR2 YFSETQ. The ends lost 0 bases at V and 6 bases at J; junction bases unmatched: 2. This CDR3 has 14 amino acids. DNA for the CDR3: TGCGCCAGCAGCTTGGCCGGGACAGGGGATGGCTACACCTTC. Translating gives CASSLAGTGDGYTF.

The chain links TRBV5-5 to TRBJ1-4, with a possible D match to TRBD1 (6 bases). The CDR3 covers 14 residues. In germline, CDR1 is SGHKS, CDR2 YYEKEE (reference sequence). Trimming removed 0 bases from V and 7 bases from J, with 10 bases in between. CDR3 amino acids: CASSLVGAIEKLFF. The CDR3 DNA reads TGTGCCAGCAGCTTGGTGGGGGCTATTGAAAAACTGTTTTTT.

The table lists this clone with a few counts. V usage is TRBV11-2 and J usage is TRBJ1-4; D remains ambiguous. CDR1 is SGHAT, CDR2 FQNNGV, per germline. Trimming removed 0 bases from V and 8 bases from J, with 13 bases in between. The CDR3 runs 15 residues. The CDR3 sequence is CASSLEGRPGEKLFF. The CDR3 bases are TGTGCCAGCAGCTTAGAAGGACGGCCGGGGGAAAAACTGTTTTTT.

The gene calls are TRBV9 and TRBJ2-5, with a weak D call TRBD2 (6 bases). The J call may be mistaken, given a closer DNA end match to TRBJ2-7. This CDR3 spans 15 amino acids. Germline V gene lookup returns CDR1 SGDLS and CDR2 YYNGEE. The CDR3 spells CASSGEAGSSYEQYF. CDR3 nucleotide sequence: TGTGCCAGCAGCGGAGAGGCGGGGTCCTCCTACGAGCAGTACTTC.

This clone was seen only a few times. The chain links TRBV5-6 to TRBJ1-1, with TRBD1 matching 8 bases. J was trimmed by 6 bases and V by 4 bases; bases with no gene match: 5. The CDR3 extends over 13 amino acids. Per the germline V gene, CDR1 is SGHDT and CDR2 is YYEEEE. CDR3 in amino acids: CASSMTGASEAFF. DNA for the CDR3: TGTGCCAGCAGCATGACAGGGGCGTCTGAAGCTTTCTTT.

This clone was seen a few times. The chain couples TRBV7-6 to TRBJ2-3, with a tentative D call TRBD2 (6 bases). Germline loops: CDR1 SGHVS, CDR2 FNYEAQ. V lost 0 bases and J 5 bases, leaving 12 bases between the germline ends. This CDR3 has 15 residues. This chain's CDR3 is CASSLAVAAIDTQYF. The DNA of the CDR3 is TGTGCCAGCAGCTTAGCGGTAGCGGCAATAGATACGCAGTATTTT.

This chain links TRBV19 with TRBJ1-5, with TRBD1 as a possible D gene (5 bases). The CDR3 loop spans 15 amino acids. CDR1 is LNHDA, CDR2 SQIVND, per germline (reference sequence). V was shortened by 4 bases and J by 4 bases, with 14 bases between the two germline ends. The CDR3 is CASSRGTLRNQPQHF. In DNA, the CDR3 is TGTGCCAGTAGTAGAGGGACTCTGCGGAATCAGCCCCAGCATTTT.

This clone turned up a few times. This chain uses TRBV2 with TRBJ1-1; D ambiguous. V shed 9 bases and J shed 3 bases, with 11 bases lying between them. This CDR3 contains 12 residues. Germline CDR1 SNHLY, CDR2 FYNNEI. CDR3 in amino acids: CARDPGDTEAFF. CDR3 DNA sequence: TGTGCCAGAGACCCCGGGGACACTGAAGCTTTCTTT.

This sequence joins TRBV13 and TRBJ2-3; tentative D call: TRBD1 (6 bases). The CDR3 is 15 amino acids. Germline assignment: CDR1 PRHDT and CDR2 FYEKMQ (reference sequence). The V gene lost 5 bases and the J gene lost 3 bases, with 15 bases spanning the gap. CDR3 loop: CASSHLGGGTDTQYF. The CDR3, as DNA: TGTGCCAGCAGCCACCTAGGGGGTGGAACAGATACGCAGTATTTT.

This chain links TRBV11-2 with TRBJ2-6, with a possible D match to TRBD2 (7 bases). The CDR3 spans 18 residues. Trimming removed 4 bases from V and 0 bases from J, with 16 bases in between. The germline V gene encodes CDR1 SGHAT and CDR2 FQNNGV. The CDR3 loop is CASSSPGGPTSGANVLTF. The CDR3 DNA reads TGTGCCAGCAGCTCCCCGGGGGGCCCCACCTCTGGGGCCAACGTCCTGACTTTC.

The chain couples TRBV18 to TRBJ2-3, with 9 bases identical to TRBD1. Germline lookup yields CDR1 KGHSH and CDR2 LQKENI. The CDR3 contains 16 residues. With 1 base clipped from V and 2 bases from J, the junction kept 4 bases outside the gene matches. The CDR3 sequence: CASSPQGQGNTDTQYF. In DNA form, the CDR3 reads TGTGCCAGCTCACCACAGGGACAGGGTAACACAGATACGCAGTATTTT.

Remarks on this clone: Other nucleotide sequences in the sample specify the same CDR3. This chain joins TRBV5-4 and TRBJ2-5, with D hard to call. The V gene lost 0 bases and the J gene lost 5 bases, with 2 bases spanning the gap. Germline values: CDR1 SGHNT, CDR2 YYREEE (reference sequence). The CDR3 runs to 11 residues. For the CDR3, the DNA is TGTGCCAGCAGCTTGGCTGAGACCCAGTACTTC. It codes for CASSLAETQYF.